The entry below gives a single TCR beta chain sequence along with its context. Its binding antigen is unknown. Per-nucleotide qualities are absent, and no much larger clonotype sits a single base away. Via the germline V gene, CDR1 is SNHLY and CDR2 FYNNEI. Reading from cysteine to phenylalanine, the CDR3 counts 16 amino acids. The kept DNA is CDR3 alone, 48 bases in frame from the first base. Unmatched junction bases come to 6, with V trimmed by 2 bases and J by 5 bases. This sample's time point label indicates: after neoadjuvant nivolumab, at surgical resection. The patients had newly diagnosed stage II-IVA oral cavity squamous cell carcinoma and had not received any prior systemic or radiation treatment. Everyone in the cohort had locally advanced, HPV-negative oral cavity squamous cell carcinoma. Peripheral blood mononuclear cells were analyzed directly, without maintenance or expansion in culture. The samples were drawn from a longitudinal correlative study tied to a single-arm phase II trial testing neoadjuvant nivolumab in oral cavity squamous cell carcinoma. Subject-matched pre- and post-treatment PBMCs and tumors from three responders and three non-responders were subjected to genomic DNA-based TCRbeta sequencing. Peripheral blood mononuclear cells were collected before nivolumab treatment and again after treatment, at the time of surgery. Genomic DNA was isolated from PBMCs using the Maxwell RSC DNA from Cells kit.

The source of the sample is a study of neoadjuvant anti-PD-1 for oral cavity cancer (dated by TCRdb to 2020 to 2022). At the level of the whole study: Three to four biweekly doses of nivolumab at 3 mg/kg were mostly administered to patients before curative-intent surgical resection. A fourth nivolumab dose was given around day 43 to patients without progression, and definitive surgical resection was performed in those patients on days 50-56. Responders were defined as patients with complete response, partial response or stable disease by RECIST 1.1; non-responders were defined as patients with progression. The parent correlative cohort had 12 to 13 patients and a response rate of 30% to 35%. Beyond this particular receptor, the publication reports: After neoadjuvant nivolumab, significantly higher T cell clonality (Gini index) was found within PBMCs in non-responders than in responders. A higher pretreatment blood Treg/Th17 ratio correlated with both higher pretreatment blood TCRbeta clonality and lower post-treatment tumor TCRbeta clonality. Only a few patients per response group were included in the TCR analyses, and larger cohorts for validation were called for by the authors.

PBMC libraries used mostly approximately 500 ng of input genomic DNA for deep sequencing, with six replicates per sample. Following the manufacturer's instructions, the team built TCRbeta libraries using the immunoSEQ hsTCRbeta kit. An Illumina NovaSeq 6000 S4 flow cell was used to sequence the final libraries, which had first been combined to 3 nM. For the original study's pipeline: The immunoSEQ Analyzer was used for raw data preprocessing and quality control. The analysis was restricted to productive rearrangements, with each unique CDR3 amino acid sequence defining a clonotype. Using the R package tcR, the researchers computed the Gini-Simpson index as their estimate of repertoire clonality. Student's t test was used to compare Gini indices, while Pearson correlation assessed associations with tumor size change. What TCRdb holds here is the immuneACCESS table cut down to in-frame rearrangements. Part of the clones is not present; checked against another copy, under half of the missing clones reflect an unresolved V gene, and the others are unexplained. V and J calls and clone size are those listed in that table; D and trimming were worked out from the DNA. This sample lists about 14,000 clones; 65% to 75% were detected once. The biggest ten clones account for around 2.8% of the sample.

Rearrangement joined TRBV2 to TRBJ2-3; 11 central nucleotides agree with TRBD2. Sample: PBMCs, taken after nivolumab (anti-PD-1) treatment. This TCR was sampled from a person aged 35 to 85 with oral cavity squamous cell carcinoma. CDR3 loop: CASSEMTSGTIDTQYF. The DNA sequence is as follows: TGTGCCAGCAGTGAAATGACTAGCGGGACTATAGATACGCAGTATTTT.